This T cell receptor (beta chain) appears in the sequencing data of a study of T cells expressing NK-cell markers. Background on the study: The authors derived TCR beta repertoires from sorted CD3+CD56+NKG2C+, CD3+CD56+NKG2C- and CD3+CD56-NKG2C+ T cells. Study conclusions and caveats: The dominant NKG2C+ clonotypes represented roughly 1.0-7.5% of CD8+ T cells in six donors. For a few donors, these clonotypes were likewise the leading ones in the CD3+CD56-NKG2C+ fraction.

CDR3 length: 12 residues. The germline V gene encodes CDR1 LNHDA and CDR2 SQIVND (reference sequence). Generation of TCR beta cDNA was performed by 5'RACE template switching incorporating UMIs. TCRdb re-called the 5' RACE reads and shows each CDR3 protein once, DNA omitted. The sample totals 400,000 or so distinct CDR3 sequences. In the case of this clonotype: Its antigen is undetermined.

The receptor was derived from a woman aged 45 to 65 in good health. Sequencing was done on a sample of blood T cells: a sorted CD56 or NKG2C T cell subset, CD4+ or CD8+ T cells, or bulk PBMC T cells (not recorded which). The chain links TRBV19 to TRBJ1-4; lacking DNA, the TRBD1 call made by TCRdb goes unchecked. The CDR3 sequence: CASSMRGEKLFF.